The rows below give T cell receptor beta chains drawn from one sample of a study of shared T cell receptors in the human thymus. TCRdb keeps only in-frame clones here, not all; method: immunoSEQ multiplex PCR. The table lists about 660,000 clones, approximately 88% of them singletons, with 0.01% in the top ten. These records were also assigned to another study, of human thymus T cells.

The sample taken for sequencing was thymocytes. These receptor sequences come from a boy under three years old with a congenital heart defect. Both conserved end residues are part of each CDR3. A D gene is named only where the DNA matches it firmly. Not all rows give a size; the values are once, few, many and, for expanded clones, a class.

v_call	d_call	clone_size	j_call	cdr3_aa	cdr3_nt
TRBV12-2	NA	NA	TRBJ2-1	CASRFPGLAGESYNEQFF	TGTGCAAGTCGCTTCCCGGGACTAGCGGGAGAGTCCTACAATGAGCAGTTCTTC
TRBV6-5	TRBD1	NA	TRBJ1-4	CASRGGQGNEKLFF	TGTGCCAGCAGAGGGGGACAGGGGAATGAAAAACTGTTTTTT
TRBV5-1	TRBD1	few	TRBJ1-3	CASTLKGAGGNTIYF	TGCGCCAGCACCTTAAAGGGGGCCGGTGGAAACACCATATATTTT
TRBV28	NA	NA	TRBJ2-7	CASSSDPARSGVCEQYF	TGTGCCAGCAGCTCGGACCCCGCGCGGTCCGGGGTATGCGAGCAGTACTTC
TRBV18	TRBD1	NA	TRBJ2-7	CASSPGTGLHEQYF	TGTGCCAGCTCACCCGGGACAGGGCTCCACGAGCAGTACTTC
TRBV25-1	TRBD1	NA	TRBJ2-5	CASSALGGTAKETQYF	TGTGCCAGCAGTGCCCTAGGTGGGACAGCCAAAGAGACCCAGTACTTC
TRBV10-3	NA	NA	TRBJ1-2	CAISCTGTYYGYTF	TGTGCCATCAGTTGTACAGGGACCTACTATGGCTACACCTTC
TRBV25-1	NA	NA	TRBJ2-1	CASSEGWRDLETGEQFF	TGTGCCAGCAGTGAAGGGTGGAGGGACCTCGAAACCGGGGAGCAGTTCTTC
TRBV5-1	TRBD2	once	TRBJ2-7	CASTGLASYEQYF	TGCGCCAGCACTGGACTAGCGAGCTACGAGCAGTACTTC
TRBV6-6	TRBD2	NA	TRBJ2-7	CASKSSGRVPYEQYF	TGTGCCAGCAAATCAAGCGGGAGAGTACCCTACGAGCAGTACTTC
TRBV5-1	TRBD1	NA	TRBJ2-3	CASSSTGGLTDTQYF	TGCGCCAGCAGCTCGACAGGGGGGCTAACAGATACGCAGTATTTT
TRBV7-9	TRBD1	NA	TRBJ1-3	CASSPGQGHRGNTIYF	TGTGCCAGCAGCCCCGGACAGGGACATCGTGGAAACACCATATATTTT
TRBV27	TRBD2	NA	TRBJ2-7	CASSALRRENYEQYF	TGTGCCAGCAGTGCCCTGAGGCGGGAGAACTACGAGCAGTACTTC
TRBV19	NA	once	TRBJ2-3	CASSIPGTDTQYF	TGTGCCAGTAGTATTCCCGGCACAGATACGCAGTATTTT
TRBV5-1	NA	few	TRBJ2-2	CASSLDMGVTATGELFF	TGCGCCAGCAGCTTGGATATGGGTGTGACAGCCACCGGGGAGCTGTTTTTT
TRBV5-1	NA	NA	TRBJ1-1	CASSPGPGDTEAFF	TGCGCCAGCAGCCCCGGTCCGGGGGACACTGAAGCTTTCTTT
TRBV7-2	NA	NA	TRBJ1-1	CASSLGGFAFF	TGTGCCAGCAGCTTAGGAGGTTTCGCTTTCTTT